This TCR beta chain was captured by sequencing in a study of T cell responses to AZD1222 COVID-19 vaccine. Concerning this clone itself: Antigen: not known.

Produced via immunoSEQ multiplex PCR; TCRdb's table is partial and in-frame only. The sample yields 120,000 or so clones, roughly 90% seen once. Findings of the study overall: Once two AZD1222 doses were given, Spike-specific TCR breadth and depth went up.

Germline-derived CDR1 and CDR2 are MNHNY and SVGAGI (reference sequence). Trimming left V 0 bases short and J 2 bases short, with 12 bases between. This CDR3 comprises 16 residues. The source of this sequence is an adult in good health. The chain uses TRBV6-6 and TRBJ2-3; tentative D call: TRBD2 (6 bases). The input for sequencing was peripheral blood, taken on day 0 of AZD1222 vaccination. Written as DNA, the CDR3 is TGTGCCAGCAGTTACTCGGCGGGATACCCCACAGATACGCAGTATTTT. It encodes CASSYSAGYPTDTQYF.